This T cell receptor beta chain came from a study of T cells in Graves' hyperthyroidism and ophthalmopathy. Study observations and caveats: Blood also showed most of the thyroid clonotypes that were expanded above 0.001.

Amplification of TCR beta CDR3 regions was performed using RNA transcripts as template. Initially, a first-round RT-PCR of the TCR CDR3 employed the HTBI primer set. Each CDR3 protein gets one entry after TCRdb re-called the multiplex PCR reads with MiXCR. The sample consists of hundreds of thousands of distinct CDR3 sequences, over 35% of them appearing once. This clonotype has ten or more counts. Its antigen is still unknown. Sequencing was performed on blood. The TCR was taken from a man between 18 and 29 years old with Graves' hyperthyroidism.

CDR3 sequence reads: CATTQGAWDTEAFF. The CDR3 DNA reads as TGTGCCACCACCCAGGGGGCGTGGGACACTGAAGCTTTCTTT. V is TRBV15 and J is TRBJ1-1; TRBD1 aligns across 8 bases. V lost 7 bases to trimming and J lost 3 bases; unmatched junction nucleotides: 7. CDR3 length: 14 residues. Germline V gives CDR1 LNHNV, CDR2 YYDKDF (reference sequence).